Below, 5 T cell receptor beta chains from the same sample are listed, as sequenced in a study of siplizumab effects on memory and regulatory T cells (dated by TCRdb to the late 2010s). No antigens are known for them. Library construction relied on the immunoSEQ multiplex PCR assay. The table was pulled from immuneACCESS by TCRdb, which kept in-frame rearrangements only. Such tables lose some clones; where checked, under half of the loss comes from unresolved V genes, and the rest has no known cause. For this sample there are 15,000 to 20,000 clones; roughly 49% appear just once. Roughly 5.3% of the sample lies in the top ten. Mixed lymphocyte reaction cells were cocultured at 37°C for more than 5 days. Input material: CFSE-low (dividing) CD4+ T cells sorted from an allogeneic mixed lymphocyte reaction. These receptors all come from a human donor in good health; the cells came from an allogeneic mixed lymphocyte reaction.

The J gene is TRBJ2-3, the V gene TRBV6-4; D may be TRBD1 (6 bases). Germline CDR1 is MRHNA and CDR2 is SNTAGT. V was cut by 4 bases and J by 6 bases, with 11 bases left in between. The CDR3 contains 13 residues. CDR3 in amino acids: CASSAQGRDTQYF. CDR3 DNA: TGTGCCAGCAGTGCACAGGGTCGGGATACGCAGTATTTT.

Worth noting for this clone: The junction and the germline gene differ at one end; a read error may be behind it. V and J are TRBV10-3 and TRBJ1-1; possible D gene TRBD1, 5 bases. CDR3 length: 13 residues. Germline V gene sequence: CDR1 ENHRY, CDR2 SYGVKD. The CDR3 DNA reads TGTGCCGTCAGTGGGACGGCGAACACTGAAGCTTTCTTT. Translated, it gives CAVSGTANTEAFF.

The V call is TRBV10-3, the J call TRBJ1-4; D is uncertain. V lost 2 bases, J lost 4 bases, and 5 bases lay in between. The CDR3 contains 13 residues. CDR1 ENHRY and CDR2 SYGVKD come from the germline V gene. The CDR3 loop is CAISEGYNEKLFF. For the CDR3, the DNA is TGTGCCATCAGTGAGGGATATAATGAAAAACTGTTTTTT.

The table lists this clone with a few counts. The rearrangement links TRBV18 to TRBJ1-6; TRBD1 might be the D (6 bases). This CDR3 is 15 amino acids long. Germline V lookup: CDR1 KGHSH, CDR2 LQKENI. Trimming cost V 3 bases and J 5 bases, with 11 bases left between them. The CDR3 is CASSPVAGDNSPLHF. DNA of the CDR3: TGTGCCAGCTCACCGGTGGCAGGGGATAATTCACCCCTCCACTTT.

J is TRBJ2-5 and V is TRBV18; D is unresolved. Germline V gene sequence: CDR1 KGHSH, CDR2 LQKENI. This CDR3 spans 13 amino acids. The germline V and J ends were trimmed by 2 bases and 1 base, with 5 bases remaining between them. The CDR3 DNA reads TGTGCCAGCTCACCAGACCTCCAAGAGACCCAGTACTTC. It encodes CASSPDLQETQYF. The full variable domain, its missing parts supplied by reference TRBV18 and TRBJ2-5, is NAGVMQNPRHLVRRRGQEARLRCSPMKGHSHVYWYRQLPEEGLKFMVYLQKENIIDESGMPKERFSAEFPKEGPSILRIQQVVRGDSAAYFCASSPDLQETQYFGPGTRLLVL.